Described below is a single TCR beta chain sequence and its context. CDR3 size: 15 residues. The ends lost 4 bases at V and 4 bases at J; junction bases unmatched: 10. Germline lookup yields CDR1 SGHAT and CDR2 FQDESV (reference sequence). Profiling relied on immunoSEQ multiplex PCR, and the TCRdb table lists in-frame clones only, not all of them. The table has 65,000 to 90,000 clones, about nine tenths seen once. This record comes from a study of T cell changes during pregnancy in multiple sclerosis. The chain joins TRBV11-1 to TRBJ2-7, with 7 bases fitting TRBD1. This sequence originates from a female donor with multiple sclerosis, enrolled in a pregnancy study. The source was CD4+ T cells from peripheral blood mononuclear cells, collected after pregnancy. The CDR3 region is CASSSLTGKGYEQYF. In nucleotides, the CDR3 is TGTGCCAGCAGCTCCTTGACAGGGAAAGGTTACGAGCAGTACTTC. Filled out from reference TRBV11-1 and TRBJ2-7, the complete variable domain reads EAEVAQSPRYKITEKSQAVAFWCDPISGHATLYWYRQILGQGPELLVQFQDESVVDDSQLPKDRFSAERLKGVDSTLKIQPAELGDSAMYLCASSSLTGKGYEQYFGPGTRLTVT.